Listed here are 21 T cell receptor beta chains from one sample, sequenced in a study of patients and donors after allogeneic stem cell transplantation. TCRdb re-called the RT-PCR reads through MiXCR, storing one row per CDR3 protein. The sample records roughly 880,000 distinct CDR3 sequences, roughly 18% being singletons. The source material was blood, either unsorted or a sorted T cell fraction (not recorded which). The origin of the receptors is a human donor who was either an allogeneic HSCT recipient or a stem cell or donor lymphocyte infusion donor (not recorded which). It is not recorded whose cells these are; they may come from a transplant donor.

The chain has TRBV10-3 and TRBJ2-1, with 8 bases that match TRBD1. This CDR3 has 17 residues. From germline, CDR1 is ENHRY and CDR2 SYGVKD. V trimming: 3 bases; J trimming: 8 bases; junction bases outside the gene matches: 15. DNA of the CDR3: TGTGCCATCAGTGAACCTCGGATGGCAGGGGGCCGGCATGAGCAGTTCTTC. Protein product: CAISEPRMAGGRHEQFF.

The J gene is TRBJ2-3, the V gene TRBV10-3; D is undetermined. Per the germline V gene, CDR1 is ENHRY and CDR2 is SYGVKD. Trimming took off 3 bases at V and 4 bases at J, with 20 bases between the two ends. CDR3 size: 17 residues. This CDR3 is CAISDTTVTPDSDTQYF. CDR3 nucleotides: TGTGCCATCAGTGACACTACCGTGACCCCAGACTCAGATACGCAGTATTTT.

The chain recombines TRBV11-2 with TRBJ2-1; TRBD2 matches 11 bases. The junction had 12 bases not matched to a gene; V was cut back by 4 bases and J by 4 bases. CDR1 and CDR2 from the germline V gene are SGHAT and FQNNGV. The CDR3 contains 18 residues. The CDR3 spells CASSSLLLTSGAYNEQFF. The CDR3 DNA reads TGTGCCAGCAGCTCCCTCCTCTTGACTAGCGGGGCATACAATGAGCAGTTCTTC.

This clonotype has a handful of counts. The V call is TRBV20-1, the J call TRBJ1-1; 7 nucleotides match TRBD1. V lost 0 bases to trimming and J lost 7 bases; unmatched junction nucleotides: 8. Germline V CDR1 and CDR2: DFQATT, SNEGSKA (reference sequence). The CDR3 extends over 14 amino acids. The CDR3 reads CSARDRRGQNEAFF. CDR3 DNA: TGCAGTGCTAGAGATCGGAGGGGACAGAATGAAGCTTTCTTT.

This clonotype showed up just a few times. This chain uses TRBV5-1 with TRBJ1-5; D unclear. Germline lookup yields CDR1 SGHRS and CDR2 YFSETQ. Trimming cost V 0 bases and J 5 bases, with 12 bases left between them. The CDR3 consists of 15 residues. The CDR3 sequence: CASSLDSGEDQPQHF. The CDR3 DNA reads as TGCGCCAGCAGCTTGGATTCCGGGGAGGATCAGCCCCAGCATTTT.

The rearrangement joins TRBV5-1 to TRBJ2-5; D remains unclear. V dropped 4 bases and J dropped 2 bases, with 9 bases sitting between them. Germline lookup yields CDR1 SGHRS and CDR2 YFSETQ. CDR3 size: 13 residues. Here the CDR3 reads CASSGSFQETQYF. The CDR3 region has the DNA TGCGCCAGCAGCGGCTCCTTTCAAGAGACCCAGTACTTC.

This clonotype was seen a few times. The V call is TRBV20-1, the J call TRBJ2-2, with D unresolved. V lost 0 bases, J lost 13 bases, and 18 bases lay in between. CDR1 DFQATT and CDR2 SNEGSKA come from the germline V gene (reference sequence). The CDR3 sequence is 14 residues long. In nucleotides, the CDR3 is TGCAGTGCTAGAGATATAAGGACCCCCTTGAGGCTGTTTTTT. Amino acids: CSARDIRTPLRLFF.

This chain connects TRBV9 to TRBJ2-1; possible D gene TRBD1, 5 bases. Germline lookup yields CDR1 SGDLS and CDR2 YYNGEE. V was pared by 0 bases and J by 9 bases, with 10 bases between. This CDR3 has 13 residues. The CDR3 DNA sequence: TGTGCCAGCAGCGTAGAGGGGTTCAGTGAGCAGTTCTTC. It translates to CASSVEGFSEQFF.

The V call is TRBV20-1, the J call TRBJ2-2; 14 positions match TRBD2. V lost 5 bases, J lost 13 bases, and 12 bases stayed unmatched. CDR3 length equals 15 residues. The germline V gene encodes CDR1 DFQATT and CDR2 SNEGSKA (reference sequence). DNA for the CDR3: TGCAGTGCTCCTCAAATCGGGACTAGCGGGAGTCGGCTGTTTTTT. This codes for CSAPQIGTSGSRLFF.

This sequence joins TRBV7-9 and TRBJ2-2; D unresolved. Trimming removed 10 bases at V and 5 bases at J, with 8 bases between. The CDR3 is 11 residues long. Germline CDR1 is SEHNR and CDR2 is FQNEAQ (reference sequence). CDR3 sequence: CATPGTGELFF. As DNA, the CDR3 is TGTGCCACTCCTGGTACCGGGGAGCTGTTTTTT.

This clonotype was counted a few times. The J gene is TRBJ1-1, the V gene TRBV15; D gene uncertain. CDR1 and CDR2 (germline): LNHNV, YYDKDF (reference sequence). Trimming removed 0 bases from V and 0 bases from J, with 14 bases in between. The CDR3 is 17 amino acids. The CDR3 coding sequence is TGTGCCACCAGCAGAGATCACCTGACACCTATGAACACTGAAGCTTTCTTT. It encodes CATSRDHLTPMNTEAFF.

This chain joins TRBV12-3 or TRBV12-4 and TRBJ2-2, with D possibly TRBD2 on 5 matching bases. V lost 10 bases and J 3 bases, leaving 12 bases between the germline ends. This CDR3 contains 13 residues. This CDR3 is CATTPGYTGELFF. The DNA of the CDR3 is TGTGCCACCACCCCGGGATACACCGGGGAGCTGTTTTTT.

This clonotype was seen a few times. The chain employs TRBV6-2 or TRBV6-3 and TRBJ2-1, with 9 bases aligning to TRBD2. This CDR3 is built from 12 residues. V dropped 7 bases and J dropped 14; count of bases not matched to a gene: 9. The germline V gene encodes CDR1 MNHEY and CDR2 SVGEGT. CDR3 sequence reads: CASISGGQQKFF. The CDR3 nucleotides read TGTGCCAGCATTAGCGGGGGTCAACAGAAGTTCTTC.

The chain uses TRBV11-2 and TRBJ2-7; D is perhaps TRBD1 or TRBD2 (7 bases each). V dropped 1 base and J dropped 6 bases, with 13 bases sitting between them. The CDR3 is 14 amino acids. Germline CDR1 is SGHAT and CDR2 is FQNNGV. DNA for the CDR3: TGTGCCAGCAGCTTAGTCCAGGGGGGGCGCGAGCAGTACTTC. It specifies CASSLVQGGREQYF.

There are many counts of this clonotype. The rearrangement joins TRBV9 to TRBJ1-6, with a tentative D call TRBD1 (5 bases). Germline V CDR1 and CDR2: SGDLS, YYNGEE. The V end was cut by 3 bases, the J end by 7 bases, with 11 bases between. The CDR3 is made up of 14 amino acids. CDR3 bases: TGTGCCAGCAGCGGGGGGGTCGGGAATTCACCCCTCCACTTT. Protein: CASSGGVGNSPLHF.

This clonotype has just a few counts. One end of the junction is discordant with germline, which a read error may explain. V usage is TRBV10-3 and J usage is TRBJ1-1; possibly TRBD1 for D (6 bases). This CDR3 has 12 residues. Germline-derived CDR1 and CDR2 are ENHRY and SYGVKD. The CDR3 coding sequence is TGTGTCATCAGTGAAGGGGGCACTGAAGCTTTCTTT. It codes for CVISEGGTEAFF.

The rearrangement joins TRBV9 to TRBJ2-5, with 9 nucleotides matching TRBD2. The CDR3 is made up of 19 amino acids. Germline V gene sequence: CDR1 SGDLS, CDR2 YYNGEE. The V gene end was trimmed by 0 bases and the J gene end by 0 bases; junction bases not matched to a gene: 12. The CDR3 bases are TGTGCCAGCAGCGTAGGGCTAGCGGGGTGGGGTAAGAACCAAGAGACCCAGTACTTC. It encodes CASSVGLAGWGKNQETQYF.

This clonotype was seen more than once but under ten times. The chain is built from TRBV15 and TRBJ1-6, with D perhaps TRBD1 (5 bases). Germline V gene lookup returns CDR1 LNHNV and CDR2 YYDKDF (reference sequence). This CDR3 has 15 residues. The V end was cut by 0 bases, the J end by 9 bases, with 12 bases between. The CDR3 coding sequence is TGTGCCACCAGCAGAGACGGGACGGGGTTTTCACCCCTCCACTTT. Its translation is CATSRDGTGFSPLHF.

The chain links TRBV5-6 to TRBJ1-1; no definite D call. The V end lost 4 bases, the J end lost 4 bases, and 17 bases lay between the germline ends. Germline CDR1 and CDR2: SGHDT and YYEEEE. This CDR3 contains 15 residues. Here the CDR3 DNA reads TGTGCCAGCAGCCACGACCGGCGACCGAGCACTGAAGCTTTCTTT. It specifies CASSHDRRPSTEAFF.

The V gene is TRBV12-3 or TRBV12-4, the J gene TRBJ1-4; D gene uncertain. The V end was cut by 5 bases, the J end by 3 bases, with 10 bases between. The CDR3 has 14 amino acids. The CDR3 sequence is CASSRRSANEKLFF. CDR3 DNA: TGTGCCAGCAGTAGACGTTCCGCTAATGAAAAACTGTTTTTT.

The table lists this clonotype with a few counts. V is TRBV20-1 and J is TRBJ2-7; 8 nucleotides match TRBD1. This CDR3 comprises 11 residues. Looked up from germline, CDR1 is DFQATT and CDR2 is SNEGSKA (reference sequence). V shed 5 bases, J shed 5 bases, and the junction held 2 bases outside the gene matches. The CDR3 DNA reads as TGCAGTGCTGGACAGGGCCACGAGCAGTACTTC. Encoded protein: CSAGQGHEQYF.